The clone carrying this T cell receptor beta chain has just one count. Its antigen remains unknown. This sample is part of a study of somatic mutations in cytotoxic T cells in rheumatoid arthritis. Across the whole study: An approximately 29 ml EDTA sample of patient blood was drawn right after diagnosis, before any treatment. Purity of nearly 100% was reached when some V beta antibody-stained T-cell populations were flow-sorted, including V beta1+ cells sequenced for TCRB.

Germline assignment: CDR1 SNHLY and CDR2 FYNNEI. The V gene end was trimmed by 7 bases and the J gene end by 5 bases; junction bases not matched to a gene: 11. CDR3 length: 15 residues. Broader study findings: It was found that CD8+ T-cell clonality in rheumatoid arthritis patients did not differ significantly from that in age-matched healthy controls. The CD8+ clonality of rheumatoid arthritis patients increased with age, whereas that of healthy controls did not.

Produced via immunoSEQ multiplex PCR; TCRdb's table is partial and in-frame only. The repertoire holds under 20,000 clones, with roughly two thirds as singletons. The chain couples TRBV2 to TRBJ2-1; 7 bases agree with TRBD1. This receptor was obtained from an adult with rheumatoid arthritis. The specimen sequenced was CD8+ T cells sorted from blood. CDR3 sequence reads: CASTYTIGTDNEQFF. Written as DNA, the CDR3 is TGTGCCAGCACATATACGATCGGGACAGACAATGAGCAGTTCTTC. The variable domain in full, completed from reference TRBV2 and TRBJ2-1, reads EPEVTQTPSHQVTQMGQEVILRCVPISNHLYFYWYRQILGQKVEFLVSFYNNEISEKSEIFDDQFSVERPDGSNFTLKIRSTKLEDSAMYFCASTYTIGTDNEQFFGPGTRLTVL.